One sample yielded the 7 T cell receptor beta chains listed below, sequenced in a study of blood T cell repertoires in COVID-19. Produced via immunoSEQ multiplex PCR; TCRdb's table is partial and in-frame only. The table lists about 81,000 clones, 75% to 90% of them singletons, with 10% to 15% in the top ten. Sequenced material: peripheral blood. These receptors all stem from a man aged 70-80 years with active or convalescent COVID-19.

This chain connects TRBV4-1 to TRBJ2-3; D gene unclear. V was clipped by 0 bases and J by 4 bases, with 5 bases between them. Germline V gene lookup returns CDR1 MGHRA and CDR2 YSYEKL. This CDR3 comprises 13 residues. CDR3 in amino acids: CASSQERPDTQYF. In DNA, the CDR3 is TGCGCCAGCAGCCAAGAGCGGCCAGATACGCAGTATTTT.

The V call is TRBV27, the J call TRBJ2-7; the D gene is possibly TRBD1 (6 bases). The germline CDR1 and CDR2 sequences are MNHEY and SMNVEV (reference sequence). The germline V and J ends were trimmed by 6 bases and 3 bases, with 12 bases remaining between them. The length of the CDR3 is 13 residues. The CDR3 loop is CASSRRTVYEQYF. DNA of the CDR3: TGTGCCAGCAGCCGACGGACAGTCTACGAGCAGTACTTC.

The CDR3 protein is CASSLVSEKLFF. CDR3 in DNA: TGTGCCAGCAGCTTAGTATCGGAAAAACTGTTTTTT. The V gene is TRBV7-9, the J gene TRBJ1-4; D ambiguous. V was trimmed by 1 base and J by 8 bases, leaving 5 bases between them. Germline CDR1 reads SEHNR; CDR2 reads FQNEAQ (reference sequence). The CDR3 consists of 12 residues.

This sequence joins TRBV3-1 (or the pseudogene TRBV3-2) and TRBJ2-7; D remains ambiguous. Germline assignment: CDR1 LGHDT and CDR2 YNNKEL (reference sequence). The CDR3 has 15 residues. V gave up 0 bases and J gave up 1 base, with 10 bases separating them. CDR3 amino acids: CASSQDLGSSYEQYF. The DNA of the CDR3 is TGTGCCAGCAGCCAAGATCTGGGCAGTTCCTACGAGCAGTACTTC.

The CDR3 region has the DNA TGTGCCAGCAGGGCGGGGGGCGAATACTATGGCTACACCTTC. This gives the protein CASRAGGEYYGYTF. The chain joins TRBV27 to TRBJ1-2, with TRBD1 as a possible D gene (6 bases). The V end was cut by 6 bases, the J end by 3 bases, with 14 bases between. Germline CDR1 and CDR2: MNHEY and SMNVEV (reference sequence). This CDR3 has 14 amino acids.

The chain has TRBV4-2 and TRBJ2-7, with D unclear. The ends were cut back, 1 base at V and 3 bases at J, with 13 bases in the middle. The CDR3 covers 15 residues. Germline CDR1 is LGHNA and CDR2 is YNFKEQ. The CDR3 loop is CASSQGYSQNYEQYF. The DNA for the CDR3 is TGTGCCAGCAGCCAAGGGTACAGCCAAAACTACGAGCAGTACTTC.

The V and J genes are TRBV6-2 or TRBV6-3 and TRBJ1-2; TRBD1 might be the D (5 bases). Germline-derived CDR1 and CDR2 are MNHEY and SVGEGT. V was cut by 6 bases and J by 5 bases, with 13 bases left in between. The CDR3 spans 13 residues. The CDR3 region is CASSLTQGYGYTF. CDR3 coding DNA: TGTGCCAGCAGCCTAACCCAGGGATATGGCTACACCTTC.